One sample yielded the 30 T cell receptor beta chains listed below, sequenced in a study of blood T cell repertoires in COVID-19. Method: immunoSEQ multiplex PCR; TCRdb's copy keeps in-frame clones and lacks some. The profile covers about 320,000 clones, with about 85% appearing a single time and 1.5% to 2% taken by the ten largest. Specimen: PBMCs or T cells enriched from blood (not recorded which). All receptors come from a woman younger than 45 who had been exposed to COVID-19.

The table lists this clone with a few counts. The gene calls are TRBV19 and TRBJ1-4; D not resolved. The CDR3 sequence is 16 residues long. V lost 6 bases, J lost 4 bases, and 18 bases lay in between. The germline gives CDR1 LNHDA, CDR2 SQIVND (reference sequence). The CDR3 reads CASSRLGRGHNEKLFF. The CDR3 bases are TGTGCCAGTAGCCGCTTGGGGAGAGGGCATAATGAAAAACTGTTTTTT.

The chain combines TRBV28 with TRBJ2-2, with 14 bases fitting TRBD2. The CDR3 spans 16 residues. Germline CDR1 reads MDHEN; CDR2 reads SYDVKM. J gave up 6 bases and V 6 bases, and 6 bases lay outside the gene matches. The DNA for the CDR3 is TGTGCCAGCAGGGAAGGGACTAGCGGGAGAGCCGGGGAGCTGTTTTTT. It is translated as CASREGTSGRAGELFF.

The chain employs TRBV4-3 and TRBJ1-6; 11 positions match TRBD1. In germline, CDR1 is LGHNA, CDR2 YSLEER. With 4 bases clipped from V and 10 bases from J, the junction kept 6 bases outside the gene matches. CDR3 length equals 15 residues. The CDR3 reads CASSLGDRGGSPLHF. In DNA form, the CDR3 reads TGCGCCAGCAGCCTAGGGGACAGGGGGGGATCACCCCTCCACTTT.

The V call is TRBV4-2, the J call TRBJ1-1, with D tentatively TRBD1 (5 bases). The CDR3 sequence is 15 residues long. V dropped 0 bases and J dropped 1 base, with 9 bases sitting between them. The germline V gene has CDR1 LGHNA and CDR2 YNFKEQ. The CDR3 spells CASSQDKGPNTEAFF. For the CDR3, the DNA is TGTGCCAGCAGCCAAGATAAGGGGCCGAACACTGAAGCTTTCTTT.

V is TRBV7-9 and J is TRBJ1-3; 9 bases map to TRBD1. V shed 5 bases, J shed 5 bases, and the junction held 4 bases outside the gene matches. The CDR3 has 14 residues. Germline CDR1 SEHNR, CDR2 FQNEAQ (reference sequence). CDR3 in amino acids: CASSPGTGRNTIYF. For the CDR3, the DNA is TGTGCCAGCAGCCCGGGGACAGGGCGAAACACCATATATTTT.

This clone was counted a single time. The gene calls are TRBV6-2 or TRBV6-3 and TRBJ2-2; perhaps TRBD2 as D (6 bases). Germline CDR1 is MNHEY and CDR2 is SVGEGT. The CDR3 runs 14 residues. Deletions cut 2 bases from V and 6 bases from J, with 10 bases between. As DNA, the CDR3 is TGTGCCAGCAGTTACGGCGGGGTTGCCGGGGAGCTGTTTTTT. Protein sequence: CASSYGGVAGELFF.

The chain joins TRBV5-4 to TRBJ1-5, with 10 nucleotides matching TRBD1. The length of the CDR3 is 15 residues. Germline values: CDR1 SGHNT, CDR2 YYREEE (reference sequence). The V gene end was trimmed by 3 bases and the J gene end by 1 base; junction bases not matched to a gene: 1. The CDR3 loop is CASSWDRGSNQPQHF. The CDR3 DNA sequence: TGTGCCAGCAGCTGGGACAGGGGAAGCAATCAGCCCCAGCATTTT. The variable domain in full, completed from reference TRBV5-4 and TRBJ1-5, reads ETGVTQSPTHLIKTRGQQVTLRCSSQSGHNTVSWYQQALGQGPQFIFQYYREEENGRGNFPPRFSGLQFPNYSSELNVNALELDDSALYLCASSWDRGSNQPQHFGDGTRLSIL.

V gene TRBV7-9 combines with J gene TRBJ1-3, with no clear D. Germline V lookup: CDR1 SEHNR, CDR2 FQNEAQ (reference sequence). V was trimmed by 2 bases and J by 0 bases, leaving 8 bases between them. CDR3 length: 15 residues. CDR3 DNA: TGTGCCAGCAGCTTACGGGATCTCTCTGGAAACACCATATATTTT. Residues: CASSLRDLSGNTIYF.

The gene calls are TRBV6-5 and TRBJ1-2; a weak D match, TRBD1 (6 bases). V lost 6 bases to trimming and J lost 2 bases, with 10 bases between them. The CDR3 loop spans 13 amino acids. Germline CDR1 is MNHEY and CDR2 is SVGAGI. The CDR3 here is CASSGQSNYGYTF. In nucleotides, the CDR3 is TGTGCCAGCAGCGGACAGTCGAACTATGGCTACACCTTC.

This clone has only a few counts. The chain has TRBV6-1 and TRBJ1-5; D not certain. This CDR3 is built from 16 residues. V was pared by 2 bases and J by 0 bases, with 11 bases between. From germline, CDR1 is MNHNS and CDR2 SASEGT. In nucleotides, the CDR3 is TGTGCCAGCAGTGAAAGGGAGCAAAATAGCAATCAGCCCCAGCATTTT. Its protein is CASSEREQNSNQPQHF.

J is TRBJ1-4 and V is TRBV28, with 8 positions matching TRBD1. Germline V lookup: CDR1 MDHEN, CDR2 SYDVKM. The V and J ends lost 2 bases and 8 bases, in that order; junction bases with no gene match: 7. This CDR3 comprises 15 residues. The CDR3 protein is CASSLEGQEIEKLFF. CDR3 DNA sequence: TGTGCCAGCAGTTTAGAGGGACAGGAGATAGAAAAACTGTTTTTT.

This chain joins TRBV28 and TRBJ1-2; 9 nucleotides align to TRBD1. The CDR3 has 14 amino acids. Germline V gene lookup returns CDR1 MDHEN and CDR2 SYDVKM. The V segment lost 7 bases and the J segment 4 bases; nucleotides outside the gene matches: 7. CDR3 DNA sequence: TGTGCCAGCACTCCCGGACAGGGGTCCTATGGCTACACCTTC. Encoded protein: CASTPGQGSYGYTF.

The rearrangement joins TRBV5-1 to TRBJ2-3; 10 bases fit TRBD2. This CDR3 has 16 amino acids. Germline V gene data show CDR1 as SGHRS and CDR2 as YFSETQ. V gave up 5 bases and J gave up 9 bases; unmatched junction bases: 15. CDR3 in DNA: TGCGCCAGCAGTACCCTAGCGGGGGCCGTTTATAGAACGCAGTATTTT. Its translation is CASSTLAGAVYRTQYF.

This clone appeared once. The chain recombines TRBV28 with TRBJ2-5; 7 bases map to TRBD1. This CDR3 is 13 amino acids long. Germline loops: CDR1 MDHEN, CDR2 SYDVKM. V was clipped by 7 bases and J by 5 bases; unmatched bases: 7. The CDR3 coding sequence is TGTGCCAGCACCAAAGACAGGGCCGAGACCCAGTACTTC. Translation: CASTKDRAETQYF.

The rearrangement links TRBV6-6 to TRBJ2-3; 9 positions match TRBD2. V trimming: 6 bases; J trimming: 4 bases; junction bases outside the gene matches: 5. This CDR3 contains 14 residues. CDR1 MNHNY and CDR2 SVGAGI come from the germline V gene (reference sequence). The CDR3 spells CASRFSGSADTQYF. CDR3 nucleotides: TGTGCCAGCAGGTTTAGCGGGAGCGCAGATACGCAGTATTTT.

This chain joins TRBV19 and TRBJ2-1; D might be TRBD2 (5 bases). The CDR3 consists of 15 residues. The germline CDR1 and CDR2 sequences are LNHDA and SQIVND (reference sequence). Trimming pared 8 bases from V and 5 bases from J, leaving 19 bases between. The CDR3 reads CASEDRGFRNNEQFF. DNA for the CDR3: TGTGCCAGTGAGGACCGGGGATTCAGAAACAATGAGCAGTTCTTC.

This clone was detected only a few times. Mismatch with germline at one junction end may stem from a read error. The chain links TRBV7-7 to TRBJ2-7, with a tentative D call TRBD2 (5 bases). Germline CDR1 and CDR2: SSHAT and FNYEAQ (reference sequence). The CDR3 has 15 amino acids. CDR3: CASSLDIGLNYEQYF. The CDR3 DNA sequence: TGTGCTAGCAGCTTAGACATAGGACTTAACTACGAGCAGTACTTC.

The rearrangement joins TRBV5-6 to TRBJ1-5, with TRBD1 as a possible D gene (6 bases). There are 14 residues in the CDR3. V lost 4 bases and J 3 bases, leaving 11 bases between the germline ends. Germline V gives CDR1 SGHDT, CDR2 YYEEEE. In DNA, the CDR3 is TGTGCCAGCAGCCGAGGACAGAACAATCAGCCCCAGCATTTT. Protein product: CASSRGQNNQPQHF.

The V and J genes are TRBV11-2 and TRBJ1-3; 10 positions match TRBD1. V was pared by 0 bases and J by 3 bases, with 2 bases of the junction left unmatched. Looked up from germline, CDR1 is SGHAT and CDR2 is FQNNGV. The CDR3 covers 16 residues. This chain's CDR3 is CASSLEDRGVGNTIYF. The DNA for the CDR3 is TGTGCCAGCAGCTTAGAGGACAGGGGGGTTGGAAACACCATATATTTT.

A word on this clone: Other nucleotide sequences from this sample produce the same CDR3. The chain is built from TRBV4-1 and TRBJ1-5; D perhaps matches TRBD1 (5 bases). V was shortened by 0 bases and J by 4 bases, with 7 bases between the two germline ends. Germline V gene data show CDR1 as MGHRA and CDR2 as YSYEKL. The CDR3 spans 14 residues. CDR3 region: CASSQEGGNQPQHF. Here the CDR3 DNA reads TGCGCCAGCAGCCAAGAGGGGGGAAATCAGCCCCAGCATTTT.

This clone was recorded only once. The V and J genes are TRBV5-1 and TRBJ2-1, with TRBD1 as a possible D gene (5 bases). V was trimmed by 3 bases and J by 5 bases, leaving 18 bases between them. Germline V lookup: CDR1 SGHRS, CDR2 YFSETQ. The CDR3 length is 16 residues. CDR3 DNA sequence: TGCGCCAGCAGCTCCGGTACCTGGGGCGCGGACAATGAGCAGTTCTTC. This sequence encodes CASSSGTWGADNEQFF.

This clone was picked up a small number of times. The chain couples TRBV2 to TRBJ2-3, with 8 bases lining up with TRBD2. This CDR3 contains 15 residues. Germline lookup yields CDR1 SNHLY and CDR2 FYNNEI. V dropped 4 bases and J dropped 6; count of bases not matched to a gene: 9. This CDR3 is CASSVDRGGFDTQYF. CDR3 in DNA: TGTGCCAGCAGTGTGGATCGGGGGGGCTTCGATACGCAGTATTTT.

The rearrangement links TRBV24-1 to TRBJ1-1, with a weak D call TRBD1 (6 bases). The CDR3 totals 15 residues. V was pared by 3 bases and J by 1 base, with 11 bases between. The germline CDR1 and CDR2 sequences are KGHDR and SFDVKD. The CDR3 is CATSDPGRGNTEAFF. The CDR3 nucleotides read TGTGCCACCAGTGATCCGGGCAGGGGGAACACTGAAGCTTTCTTT.

This clone came up many times. The rearrangement uses TRBV9 and TRBJ2-2, with D unresolved. Germline CDR1 and CDR2: SGDLS and YYNGEE. V lost 0 bases, J lost 7 bases, and 7 bases lay in between. This CDR3 is 13 amino acids long. As DNA, the CDR3 is TGTGCCAGCAGCGTAGGGCCAGACGGGGAGCTGTTTTTT. It specifies CASSVGPDGELFF.

The chain is built from TRBV2 and TRBJ2-2, with TRBD2 identical over 12 bases. The length of the CDR3 is 17 residues. CDR1 and CDR2 (germline): SNHLY, FYNNEI. V lost 6 bases and J lost 1; bases outside the gene matches: 6. The DNA for the CDR3 is TGTGCCAGCAGGGACGGACTAGCGGGACGGAACACCGGGGAGCTGTTTTTT. Amino acid sequence: CASRDGLAGRNTGELFF.

The chain carries TRBV6-1 and TRBJ1-5, with 7 bases that match TRBD1. CDR1 is MNHNS, CDR2 SASEGT, per germline. This CDR3 contains 16 residues. J gave up 3 bases and V 3 bases, and 8 bases lay outside the gene matches. CDR3 bases: TGTGCCAGCAGTGATACCGGGACAGTAGTCAATCAGCCCCAGCATTTT. Translated, it gives CASSDTGTVVNQPQHF.

The chain couples TRBV19 to TRBJ1-1; D is unclear. This CDR3 is built from 13 residues. Germline values: CDR1 LNHDA, CDR2 SQIVND (reference sequence). The V gene lost 10 bases and the J gene lost 1 base, with 13 bases spanning the gap. The CDR3 protein is CATQPAGNTEAFF. The DNA of the CDR3 is TGTGCCACCCAACCCGCAGGGAACACTGAAGCTTTCTTT.

V and J are TRBV28 and TRBJ2-7, with D perhaps matching TRBD1 (6 bases). V shed 10 bases and J shed 4 bases, with 17 bases lying between them. Germline values: CDR1 MDHEN, CDR2 SYDVKM. This CDR3 region has 13 residues. The CDR3, as DNA: TGTGCCACCTCATCAGGGGACAAGTACGAGCAGTACTTC. Its protein is CATSSGDKYEQYF.

This chain connects TRBV19 to TRBJ2-7; 9 nucleotides agree with TRBD2. With 3 bases clipped from V and 5 bases from J, the junction kept 8 bases outside the gene matches. CDR1 is LNHDA, CDR2 SQIVND, per germline (reference sequence). The CDR3 sequence is 15 residues long. CDR3 residues: CASSMIAGVSHEQYF. The CDR3 nucleotides are TGTGCCAGTAGTATGATAGCGGGAGTTTCCCACGAGCAGTACTTC.

This clone came up once. J is TRBJ2-3 and V is TRBV5-1; 11 positions match TRBD2. The ends lost 1 base at V and 5 bases at J; junction bases unmatched: 12. This CDR3 has 18 amino acids. Germline loops: CDR1 SGHRS, CDR2 YFSETQ. The CDR3 protein is CASSLRLAGGREGDTQYF. Written as DNA, the CDR3 is TGCGCCAGCAGCTTGAGGCTAGCGGGAGGCCGGGAGGGAGATACGCAGTATTTT.